This T cell receptor (beta chain) derives from a study of cytomegalovirus exposure and HLA in healthy donors. Across the study: Early released data had 65 million to 100 million unique TCRs, all coming from HLA-typed donors.

PCR amplification relied on 60 Vbeta primers (plus 13 Jbeta primers). Generated by immunoSEQ multiplex PCR, the TCRdb table keeps only in-frame clones and is missing some. The sample includes approximately 81,000 clones, around 85% seen only once; the top ten take roughly 2.4%. Germline V gives CDR1 ENHRY, CDR2 SYGVKD. V was shortened by 6 bases and J by 0 bases, with 12 bases between the two germline ends. The CDR3 contains 15 residues. As regards this clone: Its specificity is not known.

Study results and caveats: HLA-A and HLA-B allele assignments for most subjects were reportedly predicted accurately using TCR beta sequences.

The sequence was collected from a woman between 50 and 59 years old in good health and CMV-seronegative. The chain employs TRBV10-3 and TRBJ1-3, with D maybe TRBD1 (5 bases). The sample consisted of PBMCs. In DNA form, the CDR3 reads TGTGCCATCAGCCGGGACTCAAACTCTGGAAACACCATATATTTT. Its protein is CAISRDSNSGNTIYF.